The clone carrying this TCR beta chain was seen repeatedly, ten times or more. Its specificity is unknown. Germline V gene data show CDR1 as SGHKS and CDR2 as YYEKEE (reference sequence). V lost 4 bases and J lost 7, with 12 bases in between. The CDR3 is made up of 13 amino acids. With iRepertoire HTBI primers and Arm-PCR of CDR3 regions, TCR beta libraries were built. TCRdb called the multiplex PCR reads again in MiXCR, with one record for every CDR3 protein. The table includes around 400,000 distinct CDR3 sequences, about 11% detected once. The sample's time point: newly diagnosed GD, antithyroid drugs for less than 3 months. After RNA was extracted from PBMCs, the TCR library was made from it. The data were obtained in a study of regulatory T cells in long-lasting Graves disease. Study summary: Antithyroid drug use was under 3 months in newly diagnosed Graves' patients.

General study findings and limits: Peripheral blood, not thyroid tissue, was the sole material studied.

In addition, the sample was reused for a study of T cells in Graves' hyperthyroidism and ophthalmopathy. Per that study: Clinical symptoms, serum thyroxine and TRAb, thyroid ultrasound and orbital computed tomography were used for the diagnoses.

The source material was peripheral blood mononuclear cells (PBMCs), sampled at new diagnosis, from a patient treated with antithyroid drugs. This receptor was obtained from a woman under 30 with Graves disease. The chain employs TRBV5-5 and TRBJ2-1; possible D gene TRBD1, 6 bases. The chain's CDR3 is CASSIPGANEQFF. In nucleotides, the CDR3 is TGTGCCAGCAGCATCCCAGGGGCAAATGAGCAGTTCTTC.